This T cell receptor (beta chain) was captured in a study of T cell clonality in common variable immunodeficiency. With respect to this clone: Its antigen is not identified. The junction does not match germline at one end; this may be a read error. The read comes to an end 3 residues before the CDR3 does, leaving the germline J gene to fill in the end.

Clones were sequenced by immunoSEQ multiplex PCR, and TCRdb holds only the in-frame ones, with some missing. This sample comprises about 52,000 clones, none seen once only. Whole-study results and caveats: CVID subjects had higher TCRbeta clonality than healthy controls, most marked in about a third. In common variable immunodeficiency, TCR beta chains reportedly carried fewer deletions and N-nucleotide insertions.

Germline CDR1 is SSHAT and CDR2 is FNYEAQ (reference sequence). This CDR3 has 14 residues. This chain links TRBV7-7 with TRBJ2-1; TRBD1 might be the D (6 bases). The sequence was collected from a person aged 18 to 70 in good health. The sequencing input was peripheral blood mononuclear cells. Here the CDR3 reads CASSLAGAPNEQFF. The CDR3 DNA, read in part, is TGTGCTAGCAGCTTAGCAGGGGCTCCAAATGAG.